This is a list of T cell receptor beta chains from one sample in a study of T cells in Graves' hyperthyroidism and ophthalmopathy. TCRdb reanalysed the multiplex PCR reads using MiXCR and keeps one entry per CDR3 protein. The table includes approximately 690,000 distinct CDR3 sequences, less than 25% detected once. The sample consisted of blood. These receptors originate from a young man with Graves' ophthalmopathy. Each CDR3 is given without its conserved first and last residue. Each record gives: V gene, J gene, CDR3 protein.

>TRBV6-1|TRBJ2-7
ASSAVEDRQY
>TRBV28|TRBJ2-1
ASSKGTSGRAF
>TRBV20-1|TRBJ2-2
SAPLHEGRAYTGELF
>TRBV7-3|TRBJ1-1
ASSSTGVGSEAF
>TRBV20-1|TRBJ2-7
SARDRLYSGYEQY
>TRBV18|TRBJ2-1
ASPPPSGSYNEQF
>TRBV6-2/TRBV6-3|TRBJ1-1
ASSYIRGNTEAF
>TRBV11-2|TRBJ2-2
ASSFEWNTGELF
>TRBV28|TRBJ2-7
ASSPRGRYEQY
>TRBV19|TRBJ1-1
ASSPREEAGAF
>TRBV6-1|TRBJ1-5
ASSPTGVRMQPQH
>TRBV5-6|TRBJ1-6
ASSLRDNSPLH
>TRBV24-1|TRBJ1-1
ATSDSRTGYTEAF
>TRBV2|TRBJ1-4
ASSLQGASTNEKLF
>TRBV7-8|TRBJ1-6
ASSLRPRNANSPLH
>TRBV9|TRBJ2-2
ASSAGTSGNTGELF
>TRBV5-4|TRBJ2-6
ASSWTSSGANVLT
>TRBV11-2|TRBJ2-7
ASSFFKREGYEQY
>TRBV7-9|TRBJ2-1
ASRLGQGNNEQF
>TRBV12-5|TRBJ2-1
ASGSGLVNEQF
>TRBV7-2|TRBJ2-3
ASSLNSLSADTQY
>TRBV7-9|TRBJ1-1
ASSFNPAF
>TRBV7-2|TRBJ1-1
ASSLVYLQSEAF
>TRBV5-1|TRBJ1-3
ASRESQGLGNTIY
>TRBV10-3|TRBJ2-1
AISESRDGNGEQF
>TRBV27|TRBJ2-7
ASSPGTGIKEQY
>TRBV19|TRBJ2-2
ASSILGFPGELF
>TRBV5-1|TRBJ2-1
ASSLESSGYHSYNEQF
>TRBV4-1|TRBJ2-1
ASSQESAARLLDEQF
>TRBV7-9|TRBJ1-5
ASSIQGGSNQPQH
>TRBV27|TRBJ1-5
ASSLWGPTGATNQPQH
>TRBV13|TRBJ2-3
ASSLEAGGLRTDTQY
>TRBV2|TRBJ1-1
ASYPGGMNTEAF
>TRBV7-2|TRBJ2-7
ASSLGTSDEQY
>TRBV19|TRBJ1-2
ASLPGSRSNYGYT
>TRBV7-2|TRBJ1-6
ASSYRGGGSPLH
>TRBV30|TRBJ1-1
AWTRSTEAF
>TRBV28|TRBJ2-1
ASSTPGTGGYNEQF
>TRBV15|TRBJ2-1
ATSRDLNEQF
>TRBV11-2|TRBJ2-5
ASSSVPQGRETQY
>TRBV5-5|TRBJ2-5
ASSLGGQGPQETQY
>TRBV7-3|TRBJ2-1
ASSLIFHNITGTSGRHYNEQF
>TRBV28|TRBJ1-6
ASSEGVTDSPLH
>TRBV7-9|TRBJ1-4
ASASLRDGNGKLF
>TRBV11-2|TRBJ2-7
ASSLPLGLAETYEQY
>TRBV7-9|TRBJ2-1
ASSLVGTFNNEQF
>TRBV27|TRBJ2-7
ASSPDTSSYEQY
>TRBV15|TRBJ2-2
ATSHASGYTGELF